The 22 T cell receptor beta chains in this list originate from one sample, sequenced in a study of response to subunit inactivated influenza vaccine. TCRdb itself ran the RT-PCR reads through MiXCR, one entry per CDR3 protein. Of some 600,000 distinct CDR3 sequences in the sample, around 15% were seen once. Sequenced here: PBMCs from blood, sampled around 15 days before vaccination. The receptors were gathered from a man aged 50 to 60 who received an inactivated influenza vaccine.

Only a few counts were recorded for this clonotype. The V call is TRBV5-1, the J call TRBJ2-5; D gene unclear. In germline, CDR1 is SGHRS, CDR2 YFSETQ. V lost 1 base to trimming and J lost 5 bases, with 6 bases between them. The CDR3 has 12 residues. The CDR3 DNA reads TGCGCCAGCAGCTTGAATGTGGAGACCCAGTACTTC. Its translation is CASSLNVETQYF.

There are a few counts of this clonotype. The CDR3 is CASSLVGLATGGVNYNEQFF. The CDR3 bases are TGCGCCAGCAGCTTGGTAGGACTAGCCACAGGGGGGGTCAATTACAATGAGCAGTTCTTC. The chain employs TRBV5-1 and TRBJ2-1; D possibly uses TRBD1 or TRBD2 (8 bases each). CDR1 is SGHRS and CDR2 is YFSETQ in the germline V gene. The CDR3 is made up of 20 amino acids. With 0 bases removed from V and 4 bases from J, the gap between germline ends came to 26 bases.

This clonotype has just a few counts. This chain uses TRBV19 with TRBJ2-1, with 9 bases aligning to TRBD1. CDR1 is LNHDA and CDR2 is SQIVND in the germline V gene (reference sequence). Trimming cost V 7 bases and J 12 bases; bases outside gene matches: 10. The CDR3 has 13 residues. The CDR3 spells CASTLEPGQGQFF. The CDR3 DNA sequence: TGTGCCAGTACCTTAGAGCCGGGACAGGGGCAGTTCTTC.

The V call is TRBV6-1, the J call TRBJ1-6; 10 bases are shared with TRBD1. Germline V gene data show CDR1 as MNHNS and CDR2 as SASEGT. The CDR3 sequence is 16 residues long. V lost 6 bases to trimming and J lost 1 base; unmatched junction nucleotides: 3. The CDR3 DNA reads TGTGCCAGCAGGCCGGGACAGGGGTCCTATAATTCACCCCTCCACTTT. It codes for CASRPGQGSYNSPLHF.

This clonotype was observed a handful of times. The chain uses TRBV29-1 and TRBJ2-7; D uncertain. V was clipped by 4 bases and J by 2 bases, with 6 bases between them. The CDR3 runs to 11 residues. CDR1 is SQVTM and CDR2 is ANQGSEA in the germline V gene. CDR3 sequence reads: CSVGSPYEQYF. In DNA form, the CDR3 reads TGCAGCGTTGGAAGTCCCTACGAGCAGTACTTC.

V gene TRBV7-2 combines with J gene TRBJ2-7; 9 nucleotides match TRBD2. The trim removed 1 base at V and 3 bases at J, leaving 7 bases unmatched. Germline assignment: CDR1 SGHTA and CDR2 FQGNSA. This CDR3 has 16 residues. The CDR3 is CASSLESLAGSYEQYF. The DNA for the CDR3 is TGTGCCAGCAGCTTAGAATCTCTAGCGGGGAGCTACGAGCAGTACTTC.

This clonotype occurred a few times. The chain couples TRBV20-1 to TRBJ1-5; D is unresolved. V lost 3 bases and J 0 bases, leaving 9 bases between the germline ends. Germline CDR1 reads DFQATT; CDR2 reads SNEGSKA (reference sequence). CDR3 size: 14 residues. Here the CDR3 DNA reads TGCAGTGCTAGTCCACGGTATAGCAATCAGCCCCAGCATTTT. It yields the protein CSASPRYSNQPQHF.

This clonotype was seen a few times. J is TRBJ1-2 and V is TRBV12-3 or TRBV12-4; possible D gene TRBD1, 6 bases. V was shortened by 6 bases and J by 7 bases, with 15 bases between the two germline ends. The CDR3 is made up of 13 amino acids. This chain's CDR3 is CASSSGVRSGYTF. CDR3 sequence (DNA): TGTGCCAGCAGCTCAGGGGTTAGGAGTGGCTACACCTTC.

This clonotype has a handful of counts. V gene TRBV7-3 combines with J gene TRBJ2-2; 8 bases are shared with TRBD1. The V segment lost 5 bases and the J segment 5 bases; nucleotides outside the gene matches: 7. Germline CDR1 reads SGHTA; CDR2 reads FQGTGA. There are 15 residues in the CDR3. CDR3 region: CASSPTGGRTGELFF. The CDR3 nucleotides read TGTGCCAGCAGCCCAACAGGGGGTAGAACCGGGGAGCTGTTTTTT.

The chain has TRBV5-4 and TRBJ2-1; tentatively, D is TRBD2 (6 bases). V was trimmed by 1 base and J by 7 bases, leaving 15 bases between them. CDR1 and CDR2 (germline): SGHNT, YYREEE (reference sequence). This CDR3 comprises 15 residues. Written as DNA, the CDR3 is TGTGCCAGCAGCTTGACGGAGGGAGACTCGAATGAGCAGTTCTTC. It translates to CASSLTEGDSNEQFF.

This sequence joins TRBV5-1 and TRBJ2-7; 12 nucleotides match TRBD1. V shed 3 bases and J 7 bases; nucleotides not matched to a gene: 14. CDR3 length: 17 amino acids. CDR1 and CDR2 (germline): SGHRS, YFSETQ. CDR3 residues: CASSSRAGQGASREQYF. CDR3 sequence (DNA): TGCGCCAGCAGCTCCCGCGCGGGACAGGGGGCCTCTCGGGAGCAGTACTTC.

This clonotype was detected a few times. J is TRBJ2-1 and V is TRBV14, with TRBD2 identical over 8 bases. With 4 bases clipped from V and 5 bases from J, the junction kept 10 bases outside the gene matches. This CDR3 has 16 residues. Germline assignment: CDR1 SGHDN and CDR2 FVKESK. In nucleotides, the CDR3 is TGTGCCAGCAGCCCTAAGATGGGGACTAGGAACAATGAGCAGTTCTTC. Translating gives CASSPKMGTRNNEQFF.

This chain links TRBV27 with TRBJ1-2; 9 bases are shared with TRBD1. The CDR3 is 15 amino acids. Germline loops: CDR1 MNHEY, CDR2 SMNVEV (reference sequence). The V segment lost 6 bases and the J segment 4 bases; nucleotides outside the gene matches: 9. CDR3 sequence: CASRPPGQGVYGYTF. The CDR3 DNA sequence: TGTGCCAGCAGACCCCCGGGACAGGGAGTCTATGGCTACACCTTC.

In this sample, this clonotype turned up many times. The gene calls are TRBV20-1 and TRBJ2-1, with 9 bases identical to TRBD1. The trim removed 6 bases at V and 5 bases at J, leaving 8 bases unmatched. Germline V gene sequence: CDR1 DFQATT, CDR2 SNEGSKA (reference sequence). The CDR3 is made up of 14 amino acids. CDR3 in DNA: TGCAGTGCCGTCCTTCGGGACAGGGACAATGAGCAGTTCTTC. It is translated as CSAVLRDRDNEQFF.

This clonotype appeared a few times. The chain has TRBV20-1 and TRBJ2-1, with D possibly being TRBD2 (6 bases). CDR1 is DFQATT and CDR2 is SNEGSKA in the germline V gene (reference sequence). The CDR3 length is 15 residues. V was trimmed by 0 bases and J by 6 bases, leaving 15 bases between them. The CDR3 DNA reads as TGCAGTGCTAGAGATCTACGACTAGGAGGCAATGAGCAGTTCTTC. This codes for CSARDLRLGGNEQFF.

Only a few counts were recorded for this clonotype. This chain joins TRBV29-1 and TRBJ1-4; D remains unclear. Trimming shortened V by 6 bases and J by 8 bases, and 10 bases separated the two germline ends. CDR3 length equals 11 residues. The germline V gene has CDR1 SQVTM and CDR2 ANQGSEA. DNA of the CDR3: TGCAGCGTCCGATCGGGCGAAAAACTGTTTTTT. This gives the protein CSVRSGEKLFF. The full variable domain, rest sourced from reference TRBV29-1 and TRBJ1-4, is SAVISQKPSRDICQRGTSLTIQCQVDSQVTMMFWYRQQPGQSLTLIATANQGSEATYESGFVIDKFPISRPNLTFSTLTVSNMSPEDSSIYLCSVRSGEKLFFGSGTQLSVL.

This chain links TRBV29-1 with TRBJ1-1, with D unresolved. The V gene's germline CDR1 is SQVTM and CDR2 ANQGSEA. Trimming shortened V by 6 bases and J by 0 bases, and 8 bases separated the two germline ends. This CDR3 has 12 amino acids. This chain's CDR3 is CSVVHLNTEAFF. CDR3 sequence (DNA): TGCAGCGTCGTACACCTGAACACTGAAGCTTTCTTT.

This sequence joins TRBV4-3 and TRBJ2-1; the match to TRBD1 covers 9 bases. CDR1 is LGHNA and CDR2 is YSLEER in the germline V gene. The CDR3 consists of 13 residues. Trimming cost V 6 bases and J 12 bases; bases outside gene matches: 9. Here the CDR3 reads CASSSTGGSVQFF. CDR3 in DNA: TGCGCCAGCAGTTCGACAGGGGGTTCGGTGCAGTTCTTC.

The chain joins TRBV30 to TRBJ1-2; maybe TRBD1 (5 bases). This CDR3 comprises 14 residues. The V end was cut by 3 bases, the J end by 1 base, with 12 bases between. Germline V CDR1 and CDR2: GTSNPN, SVGIG (reference sequence). The CDR3 nucleotides are TGTGCCTGGAGCCTAAGGGGCAGTAACTATGGCTACACCTTC. Its translation is CAWSLRGSNYGYTF.

The chain combines TRBV12-3 or TRBV12-4 with TRBJ2-7, with TRBD1 matching 9 bases. This CDR3 is built from 16 residues. Trimming at V came to 5 bases and at J to 1 base, leaving 9 bases not matched to a gene. CDR3 loop: CASSPHRGRGSYEQYF. In DNA, the CDR3 is TGTGCCAGCAGTCCACACAGGGGGCGAGGGTCCTACGAGCAGTACTTC.

The chain recombines TRBV11-2 with TRBJ1-3; 9 nucleotides line up with TRBD1. With 5 bases clipped from V and 0 bases from J, the junction kept 11 bases outside the gene matches. The germline CDR1 and CDR2 sequences are SGHAT and FQNNGV. The CDR3 totals 18 residues. CDR3 sequence: CASSPSGTGSTSGNTIYF. DNA for the CDR3: TGTGCCAGCAGCCCTTCCGGGACAGGGAGTACCTCTGGAAACACCATATATTTT.

This clonotype has only a few counts. The genes are TRBV6-2 or TRBV6-3 and TRBJ2-7, with 11 bases aligning to TRBD2. The CDR3 sequence is 15 residues long. The ends lost 5 bases at V and 3 bases at J; junction bases unmatched: 6. Germline-derived CDR1 and CDR2 are MNHEY and SVGEGT. The DNA of the CDR3 is TGTGCCAGCAGTAGGGGACTAGCGGCCGTCTACGAGCAGTACTTC. Protein: CASSRGLAAVYEQYF.